These T cell receptor beta chains were read from a single sample in a study of blood T cell repertoires in COVID-19. Assay used: immunoSEQ multiplex PCR; TCRdb lists only in-frame clones, some missing. Of about 220,000 clones in the sample, roughly 84% were seen once. What was sequenced was peripheral blood. The receptors come from a woman older than 75 with acute or convalescent COVID-19. Both conserved end residues are part of each CDR3. D genes are given only for firm matches. Some rows mark clone size as missing; the rest say once, few, many or name a class of expanded clone.

j_gene	d_gene	abundance	v_gene	CDR3nt	CDR3aa
TRBJ1-3	-	once	TRBV5-4	TGTGCCAGCAGCCCAGGGTCCTCCTCTGGAAACACCATATATTTT	CASSPGSSSGNTIYF
TRBJ2-5	TRBD2	-	TRBV7-2	TGTGCCAGCAGCGAACGGACTAGCGGGGGGGCCAGAGAGACCCAGTACTTC	CASSERTSGGARETQYF
TRBJ1-2	TRBD1	once	TRBV28	TGTGCCAGCAGTACGTCCGGGACAGGGGATCGGGGCTACACCTTC	CASSTSGTGDRGYTF
TRBJ2-1	TRBD1	-	TRBV5-1	TGCGCCAGCAGCTCGGACAGGGGAAGACCTTACAATGAGCAGTTCTTC	CASSSDRGRPYNEQFF
TRBJ2-2	-	few	TRBV2	TGTGCCAGCAGTCGTATGAGGGGGGGCGGCGGGGAGCTGTTTTTT	CASSRMRGGGGELFF
TRBJ1-1	TRBD1	-	TRBV7-2	TGTGCCAGCAGCTGGGTTCCGGGACAGGGCCCTGAAGCTTTCTTT	CASSWVPGQGPEAFF
TRBJ2-5	TRBD1	-	TRBV19	TGTGCCAGTAGTACAGGGACAGGGGGAGAGACCCAGTACTTC	CASSTGTGGETQYF
TRBJ1-6	-	-	TRBV6-9	TGTGCCAGCAGTTATTCATCAGAGGCCCCGAAATCTTATAATAATTCACCCCTCCACTTT	CASSYSSEAPKSYNNSPLHF
TRBJ2-3	-	-	TRBV28	TGTGCCAGCACCGGGGGTGGGGGTACTCCCTGGGATACGCAGTATTTT	CASTGGGGTPWDTQYF
TRBJ2-2	-	once	TRBV9	TGTGCCAGCAGCATCAGTGGAGCTATGAACACCGGGGAGCTGTTTTTT	CASSISGAMNTGELFF
TRBJ2-1	-	-	TRBV19	TGTGCCAGTAGTACGGGGAATAGCAATGAGCAGTTCTTC	CASSTGNSNEQFF
TRBJ1-2	-	-	TRBV27	TGTGCCAGCAGTGGGCTTAACTATGGCTACACCTTC	CASSGLNYGYTF
TRBJ1-2	TRBD1	-	TRBV2	TGTGCCAGCAGAGGACAGGGTAGGATCGGCTACACCTTC	CASRGQGRIGYTF
TRBJ1-2	TRBD1	-	TRBV30	TGTGCCTGGAGTCCCGACAGGGAAGGTGGCTACACCTTC	CAWSPDREGGYTF
TRBJ2-7	-	-	TRBV12-3/TRBV12-4	TGTGCCAGCACCCAGGGGTGGGGCGAGCAGTACTTC	CASTQGWGEQYF
TRBJ2-6	TRBD1	-	TRBV2	TGTGCCAGCAGCGCGACAGGGCCCTCTGGGGCCAACGTCCTGACTTTC	CASSATGPSGANVLTF
TRBJ1-1	-	-	TRBV2	TGTGCCAGCAGCATACAGGCAAACACTGAAGCTTTCTTT	CASSIQANTEAFF
TRBJ1-2	-	few	TRBV6-2/TRBV6-3	TGTGCCAGCAGTTACGGGGTCCGTCAGGGGAATGGCTACACCTTC	CASSYGVRQGNGYTF
TRBJ1-1	-	few	TRBV12-5	TGTGCTAGTGCTCCCGGGGGGCACACTGAAGCTTTCTTT	CASAPGGHTEAFF
TRBJ2-3	TRBD2	once	TRBV5-1	TGCGCCAGCAGCTTGACGGGGGGAAGCACAGATACGCAGTATTTT	CASSLTGGSTDTQYF
TRBJ1-2	-	-	TRBV7-2	TGTGCCAGCAGTTTAGACACAGGGAAAGGGAATGGCTACACCTTC	CASSLDTGKGNGYTF
TRBJ2-5	-	once	TRBV6-2/TRBV6-3	TGTGCCAGCAGTTACAGGCGGGGAGAGACCCAGTACTTC	CASSYRRGETQYF
TRBJ1-3	-	once	TRBV5-4	TGTGCCAGCAGCTTGGACGGGATCGGAAACACCATATATTTT	CASSLDGIGNTIYF
TRBJ1-1	-	-	TRBV5-6	TGTGCCAGCAGCTTGGCAGGGCCCGGGGGAGCTTTCTTT	CASSLAGPGGAFF
TRBJ1-6	-	-	TRBV3-1/TRBV3-2	TGTGCCAGCAGCCAAGATCCTGAGCGGCGGCCCCTCCATTCACCCCTCCACTTT	CASSQDPERRPLHSPLHF
TRBJ1-6	-	once	TRBV28	TGTGCCAGCAGCCAGAATTCACCCCTCCACTTT	CASSQNSPLHF
TRBJ2-7	TRBD1	-	TRBV16	TGTGCCAGCAGCCTCGGGACAGGGAGAACCTACGAGCAGTACTTC	CASSLGTGRTYEQYF
TRBJ2-1	TRBD2	few	TRBV29-1	TGCAGCGCCGACGAGCGGGGTTACAATGAGCAGTTCTTC	CSADERGYNEQFF
TRBJ2-7	TRBD1	-	TRBV9	TGTGCCAGCCCACGGGACAGGGGCACCTACGAGCAGTACTTC	CASPRDRGTYEQYF
TRBJ2-7	-	-	TRBV7-6	TGTGCCAGCAGCCTCGGACAGCACTACGAGCAGTACTTC	CASSLGQHYEQYF
TRBJ2-7	-	-	TRBV18	TGTGCCAGCTCACCTCCAGGGCCGTCTGTCTACGAGCAGTACTTC	CASSPPGPSVYEQYF
TRBJ2-7	-	-	TRBV5-1	TGCGCCAGCAGCCCCTTACAGGGCTACGAGCAGTACTTC	CASSPLQGYEQYF
TRBJ1-5	-	-	TRBV2	TGTGCCAGCAGTGAACTCGGGGGGATCAATCAGCCCCAGCATTTT	CASSELGGINQPQHF
TRBJ1-4	TRBD1	few	TRBV5-4	TGTGCCAGCAGCGGGGGACAGGGGGGAGATGAAAAACTGTTTTTT	CASSGGQGGDEKLFF
TRBJ1-2	-	-	TRBV18	TGTGCCAGCTCACCCCAAAACCCGACAGTTATTAACTATGGCTACACCTTC	CASSPQNPTVINYGYTF
TRBJ2-1	-	-	TRBV5-4	TGTGCCAGCAGCTTCACAGGTGGTGAGCAGTTCTTC	CASSFTGGEQFF
TRBJ1-4	-	few	TRBV4-2	TGTGCCAGCAGCCAGGTACAGGCTCCTCTGGGTGAAAAACTGTTTTTT	CASSQVQAPLGEKLFF
TRBJ1-5	-	few	TRBV7-2	TGTGCCAGCAGCATTCGACAGACTAGCAATCAGCCCCAGCATTTT	CASSIRQTSNQPQHF
TRBJ1-1	-	-	TRBV2	TGTGCCAGCAGCCCGGGGGGTAACACTGAAGCTTTCTTT	CASSPGGNTEAFF
TRBJ2-3	TRBD1	-	TRBV10-3	TGTGCCATCCGACGTGGGACAGACATCACAGATACGCAGTATTTT	CAIRRGTDITDTQYF
TRBJ1-4	-	-	TRBV28	TGTGCCAGCAGTCCCCGCAGTCGAAAACTGTTTTTT	CASSPRSRKLFF
TRBJ2-3	TRBD2	-	TRBV11-3	TGTGCCAGCAGCCCTATCGGGCGGGGGGGCCGTGGAGATACGCAGTATTTT	CASSPIGRGGRGDTQYF
TRBJ1-3	-	-	TRBV27	TGTGCCAGCAGTCTTAGTATCTCTGGAAACACCATATATTTT	CASSLSISGNTIYF
TRBJ2-7	TRBD2	few	TRBV19	TGTGCCAGTAGTCCGAGCGGGGGAGTTTACGAGCAGTACTTC	CASSPSGGVYEQYF
TRBJ1-4	-	-	TRBV28	TGTGCCAGCAGTTTAGCAGGGGTGGGGGAAAAACTGTTTTTT	CASSLAGVGEKLFF
TRBJ2-6	TRBD2	-	TRBV28	TGTGCCAGCAGTTTTACGGGGGGTCCCAGCTCTGGGGCCAACGTCCTGACTTTC	CASSFTGGPSSGANVLTF
TRBJ1-2	TRBD1	-	TRBV10-3	TGTGCCATCAGTCGACAGGGAGGAGGCTACACCTTC	CAISRQGGGYTF
TRBJ2-2	-	few	TRBV19	TGTGCCAGTAGTATAAGGGGACTGGTCACCGGGGAGCTGTTTTTT	CASSIRGLVTGELFF
TRBJ1-5	TRBD1	-	TRBV11-2	TGTGCCAGCAGCTTAGGAGGGACAGGCAATCAGCCCCAGCATTTT	CASSLGGTGNQPQHF
TRBJ2-3	TRBD2	-	TRBV7-2	TGTGCCAGCAGCTTAGCCTCTAGCGGGGGGAGCACAGATACGCAGTATTTT	CASSLASSGGSTDTQYF
TRBJ2-1	TRBD2	few	TRBV3-1/TRBV3-2	TGTGCCAGCAGCCAAAGGTTTAGGACTAGCGGGATCTCCAATGAGCAGTTCTTC	CASSQRFRTSGISNEQFF
TRBJ1-1	TRBD1	-	TRBV28	TGTGCCAGCAGTCTGAGTCCCGGGACAGGGGCGAACACTGAAGCTTTCTTT	CASSLSPGTGANTEAFF
TRBJ1-4	-	-	TRBV18	TGTGCCAGCTCACCTCGACAGGCAACTAATGAAAAACTGTTTTTT	CASSPRQATNEKLFF
TRBJ2-3	-	-	TRBV19	TGTGCCAGTAGCAAGGGACTCCTCACAGATACGCAGTATTTT	CASSKGLLTDTQYF
TRBJ2-1	-	-	TRBV15	TGTGCCACCAGCAGAGAAGCAGGGAATACCTACAATGAGCAGTTCTTC	CATSREAGNTYNEQFF
TRBJ1-5	-	-	TRBV28	TGTGCCAGCAGCAGGGTGGGGCTAGAGCCCCAGCATTTT	CASSRVGLEPQHF
TRBJ1-1	TRBD1	-	TRBV27	TGTGCCAGCAGTTTAGGGACAGGGGACACTGAAGCTTTCTTT	CASSLGTGDTEAFF